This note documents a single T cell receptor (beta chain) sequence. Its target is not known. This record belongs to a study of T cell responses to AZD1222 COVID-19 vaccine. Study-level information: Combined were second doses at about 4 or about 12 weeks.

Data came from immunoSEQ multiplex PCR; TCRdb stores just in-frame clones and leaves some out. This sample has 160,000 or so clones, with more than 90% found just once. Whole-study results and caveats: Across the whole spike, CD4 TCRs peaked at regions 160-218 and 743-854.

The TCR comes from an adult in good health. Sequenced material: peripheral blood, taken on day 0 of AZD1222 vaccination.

The CDR3 coding sequence is TGTGCCAGCAGTTTAAGTGTGGGGACGAGGGCTGAAGCTTTCTTT. Protein: CASSLSVGTRAEAFF. The rearrangement joins TRBV27 to TRBJ1-1; TRBD1 is a possible D gene (5 bases). This CDR3 is built from 15 residues. The V gene's germline CDR1 is MNHEY and CDR2 SMNVEV (reference sequence). With 2 bases removed from V and 6 bases from J, the gap between germline ends came to 16 bases.